Below, one T cell receptor (beta chain) is given with its context. This CDR3 has 14 amino acids. Germline V CDR1 and CDR2: MDHEN, SYDVKM. V shed 7 bases, J shed 4 bases, and the junction held 4 bases outside the gene matches. Cohort assignment relied on participant-reported clinical history. Recovered status applied to Cohort 3 donors who had two consecutive negative PCRs. It also applied to those with clearance or with symptom resolution. These data come from a study of blood T cell repertoires in COVID-19. Study in general: Samples taken during acute and convalescent COVID-19 were collected in the United States, Italy and Spain. T cells, B-cell-depleted T cells, or PBMCs provided the cDNA or gDNA that served as material.

The data were produced by immunoSEQ multiplex PCR, yet TCRdb's version contains in-frame clones alone and is incomplete. The sample records fewer than 400,000 clones, about 92% being singletons. The receptor comes from a woman aged 25 to 39 who had recovered from COVID-19. The sample taken for sequencing was PBMCs or T cells enriched from blood (not recorded which). V is TRBV28 and J is TRBJ2-4; 10 nucleotides align to TRBD1. CDR3 sequence: CASTTGQGKNIQYF. DNA for the CDR3: TGTGCCAGCACTACGGGACAGGGGAAAAACATTCAGTACTTC.